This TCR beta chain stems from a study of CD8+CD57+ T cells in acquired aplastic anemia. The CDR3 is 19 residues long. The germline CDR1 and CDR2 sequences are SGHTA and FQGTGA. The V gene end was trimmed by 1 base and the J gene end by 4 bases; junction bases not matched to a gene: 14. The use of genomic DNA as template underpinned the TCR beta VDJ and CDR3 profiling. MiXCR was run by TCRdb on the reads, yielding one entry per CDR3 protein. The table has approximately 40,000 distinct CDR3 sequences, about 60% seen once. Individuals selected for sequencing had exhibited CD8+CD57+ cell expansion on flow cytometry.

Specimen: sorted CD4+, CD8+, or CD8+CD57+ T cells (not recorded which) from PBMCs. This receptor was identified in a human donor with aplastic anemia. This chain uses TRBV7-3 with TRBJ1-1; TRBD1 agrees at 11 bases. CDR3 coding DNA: TGTGCCAGCAGCTTAATGGGAGTGGGGACAGGGGGGTACGGCACTGAAGCTTTCTTT. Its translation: CASSLMGVGTGGYGTEAFF.